These T cell receptor beta chains were read from a single sample in a study of cytomegalovirus exposure and HLA in healthy donors. TCRdb's table, derived via immunoSEQ multiplex PCR, lists solely in-frame clones and lacks some. The sample has 98,000 or so clones, 9.5% to 13% seen once. The sequenced material came from PBMCs. Receptor source: a man in his forties in good health and CMV-seropositive. The CDR3 runs from the conserved cysteine through the conserved F or W. A D gene is named only where the DNA matches it firmly. Clone size appears in some rows only: once, few, many, or a class for an expanded clone.

V,D,J,size,DNA,CDR3
TRBV18,.,TRBJ1-5,.,TGTGCCAGCTCACCGACGGACTATTATCAGCCCCAGCATTTT,CASSPTDYYQPQHF
TRBV28,.,TRBJ2-7,.,TGTGCCAGCAGTTTGACAGCCTCACCCTCCTACGAGCAGTACTTC,CASSLTASPSYEQYF
TRBV28,.,TRBJ2-1,.,TGTGCCAGCAGTTTCTCGGGTGAGCAGTTCTTC,CASSFSGEQFF
TRBV14,TRBD1,TRBJ2-5,.,TGTGCCAGCAGCAGCAACAGGGGAGAGACCCAGTACTTC,CASSSNRGETQYF
TRBV9,TRBD1,TRBJ1-2,few,TGTGCCAGCAGTAAAGAACAGGGGGATATCTATGGCTACACCTTC,CASSKEQGDIYGYTF
TRBV10-3,.,TRBJ2-7,few,TGTGCCATCAGTGAAAGTGACATAACCCACGAGCAGTACTTC,CAISESDITHEQYF
TRBV2,TRBD2,TRBJ2-7,.,TGTGCCAGCAGTACTAGCGGGAGCTCCTACGAGCAGTACTTC,CASSTSGSSYEQYF
TRBV7-3,.,TRBJ2-1,few,TGTGCCAGCAGCATCACTAGAAATGAGCAGTTCTTC,CASSITRNEQFF
TRBV25-1,.,TRBJ1-2,few,TGTGCCAGCAGTTGGGAGGGGAGGAATGGCTACACCTTC,CASSWEGRNGYTF
TRBV28,.,TRBJ2-5,few,TGTGCCAGCAGGTGGGGCATGAGACAGACCCAGTACTTC,CASRWGMRQTQYF
TRBV5-6,TRBD2,TRBJ2-1,.,TGTGCCAGCAGCCTTGGTATTAGCGGGGGAGAGCAGTTCTTC,CASSLGISGGEQFF
TRBV15,TRBD1,TRBJ1-5,few,TGTGCCACCAGCGGTGACAGGGGGGGACAGCCCCAGCATTTT,CATSGDRGGQPQHF
TRBV7-2,.,TRBJ2-5,.,TGTGCCAGCAGCAGAACTACTACCCAGACCCAGTACTTC,CASSRTTTQTQYF
TRBV2,.,TRBJ2-2,.,TGTGCCAGCAGTTCCGGGAGGAACACCGGGGAGCTGTTTTTT,CASSSGRNTGELFF
TRBV18,.,TRBJ2-2,.,TGTGCCAGCTCACCAGGGGGCCACACCGGGGAGCTGTTTTTT,CASSPGGHTGELFF
TRBV13,TRBD1,TRBJ2-1,few,TGTGCCAGCAGCTTTGGGACAGGGGAGCAAGAGACCCAGTTCTTC,CASSFGTGEQETQFF
TRBV5-6,.,TRBJ1-5,many,TGTGCCAGCAGCTTGGGGCAGATCAATCAGCCCCAGCATTTT,CASSLGQINQPQHF
TRBV28,TRBD2,TRBJ2-5,.,TGTGCCAGCAGGTCTAGCGGGAGGCGGGGTGGAGAGACCCAGTACTTC,CASRSSGRRGGETQYF
TRBV6-6,.,TRBJ2-6,few,TGTGCCACCCGGACACCGAGCTCTGGGGCCAACGTCCTGACTTTC,CATRTPSSGANVLTF
TRBV4-1,TRBD2,TRBJ2-7,.,TGCGCCAGCAGCCAAGCTGGCGGGAGGGCAAATGTGTACGAGCAGTACTTC,CASSQAGGRANVYEQYF
TRBV29-1,TRBD1,TRBJ2-7,few,TGCAGCGTTGAAGGGGGGACAGGGGTCGCCTACGAGCAGTACTTC,CSVEGGTGVAYEQYF
TRBV27,TRBD1,TRBJ2-2,few,TGTGCCAGCAGTCAGGGGGCCGCCCGGAGCACCGGGGAGCTGTTTTTT,CASSQGAARSTGELFF
TRBV5-6,.,TRBJ2-3,.,TGTGCCAGCAGCTCGACAGGCGCAGATACGCAGTATTTT,CASSSTGADTQYF
TRBV7-2,.,TRBJ2-3,few,TGTGCCAGCAGCTTACAAGTTGGACAGAATTCCAATACGCAGTATTTT,CASSLQVGQNSNTQYF
TRBV4-1,TRBD2,TRBJ2-1,few,TGCGCCAGCAGCCAAGTCGCTAGCGGCTACAATGAGCAGTTCTTC,CASSQVASGYNEQFF
TRBV18,.,TRBJ1-5,.,TGTGCCAGCTCACCTTCCGGGACAATCGATCAGCCCCAGCATTTT,CASSPSGTIDQPQHF
TRBV11-3,.,TRBJ2-7,many,TGTGCCAGCAGCCTTCGAGGGTTGCCCGCCTACGAGCAGTACTTC,CASSLRGLPAYEQYF
TRBV7-9,.,TRBJ1-3,few,TGTGCCAGCAGCCGGGGGTCTTCTGGAAACACCATATATTTT,CASSRGSSGNTIYF